The rows below give T cell receptor beta chains drawn from one sample of a study of T cell therapy after organ transplantation. Profiled with immunoSEQ multiplex PCR; TCRdb holds only in-frame clones, not every one. Among 1,500 to 2,000 clones listed, around 80% were seen once. These receptors are not linked to any known antigen. The source material was CD8+ T cells from blood, sampled before autologous CMV-specific T cell therapy. The receptors were gathered from a human patient who had received a solid organ transplant and had CMV disease. CDR3s include the opening cysteine and the closing phenylalanine or tryptophan. D genes are given only for firm matches. Clone size is shown for a subset of rows, as once, few, many or a class of expanded clone.

j_call | d_call | clone_size | v_call | cdr3_length | cdr3_aa | cdr3_nt
TRBJ1-5 | - | - | TRBV5-4 | 15 | CASSRNPGEHQPQHF | TGTGCCAGCAGCCGCAACCCCGGGGAACATCAGCCCCAGCATTTT
TRBJ2-7 | TRBD2 | once | TRBV5-1 | 12 | CASSTGGYEQYF | TGCGCCAGCAGCACGGGGGGATACGAGCAGTACTTC
TRBJ2-1 | TRBD2 | - | TRBV30 | 14 | CAWSLAGGLNEQFF | TGTGCCTGGAGTCTAGCGGGAGGACTCAATGAGCAGTTCTTC
TRBJ2-7 | - | - | TRBV9 | 15 | CASSGAGTLVDEQYF | TGTGCCAGCAGCGGAGCCGGGACTCTGGTGGACGAGCAGTACTTC
TRBJ2-1 | - | few | TRBV7-8 | 16 | CASSPRTAPPYNEQFF | TGTGCCAGCAGCCCAAGGACCGCCCCACCCTACAATGAGCAGTTCTTC
TRBJ2-1 | - | - | TRBV9 | 13 | CASSVVIRGEQFF | TGTGCCAGCAGCGTAGTTATCCGCGGAGAGCAGTTCTTC
TRBJ2-7 | TRBD2 | - | TRBV4-1 | 16 | CASSQDLGGDIYEQYF | TGCGCCAGCAGCCAAGACCTGGGGGGGGATATCTACGAGCAGTACTTC
TRBJ1-2 | - | few | TRBV28 | 12 | CAISGGINGYTF | TGTGCCATCTCGGGGGGCATCAATGGCTACACCTTC
TRBJ2-4 | TRBD1 | - | TRBV9 | 15 | CASSDGQGPKNIQYF | TGTGCCAGCAGCGACGGACAGGGACCCAAAAACATTCAGTACTTC
TRBJ2-7 | - | - | TRBV6-6 | 16 | CASSTPGAGLSYEQYF | TGTGCCAGCAGTACTCCCGGGGCAGGACTGTCCTACGAGCAGTACTTC
TRBJ2-3 | - | - | TRBV2 | 17 | CASSVLPWDRSTDTQYF | TGTGCCAGCAGTGTCCTGCCCTGGGACCGGAGCACAGATACGCAGTATTTT
TRBJ1-2 | - | - | TRBV7-9 | 16 | CASSLDPTGASQGYTF | TGTGCCAGCAGCTTGGACCCTACCGGGGCCTCCCAGGGCTACACCTTC
TRBJ2-2 | TRBD1 | once | TRBV19 | 16 | CASSGTGGVFPGELFF | TGTGCCAGTAGTGGGACAGGGGGAGTCTTTCCCGGGGAGCTGTTTTTT